Listed below are T cell receptor beta chains from one sample, sequenced in a study of cytomegalovirus exposure and HLA in healthy donors. Profiling relied on immunoSEQ multiplex PCR, and the TCRdb table lists in-frame clones only, not all of them. The sample lists 100,000 to 120,000 clones, less than 80% occurring once. The sequenced material came from PBMCs. These receptors all come from a woman between 40 and 55 years old in good health and CMV-seropositive. CDR3s include the opening cysteine and the closing phenylalanine or tryptophan. A D gene is named only where the DNA matches it firmly. A clone size is listed for some rows: how often the clone was seen (once, few, many), or a class if it is expanded.

v_call	d_call	j_call	clone_size	cdr3_aa	cdr3_nt
TRBV19	-	TRBJ2-1	-	CASSISTGSYNEQFF	TGTGCCAGTAGTATTTCGACAGGCTCCTACAATGAGCAGTTCTTC
TRBV27	-	TRBJ1-1	-	CASSIGQNTEAFF	TGTGCCAGCAGTATCGGACAGAACACTGAAGCTTTCTTT
TRBV19	TRBD2	TRBJ2-3	few	CASSGLAGAVGSTQYF	TGTGCCAGTAGTGGACTAGCGGGGGCCGTTGGTTCTACGCAGTATTTT
TRBV7-3	TRBD2	TRBJ2-1	once	CASSLWDSGSPEDEQFF	TGTGCCAGCAGCTTATGGGATAGCGGGAGCCCCGAGGATGAGCAGTTCTTC
TRBV7-9	TRBD1	TRBJ1-1	-	CASSSGGQGGMTAGTEAFF	TGTGCCAGCAGCTCGGGCGGACAGGGGGGAATGACCGCGGGGACTGAAGCTTTCTTT
TRBV5-4	-	TRBJ2-1	-	CASSLVINEQFF	TGTGCCAGCAGCTTGGTTATTAATGAGCAGTTCTTC
TRBV6-1	TRBD1	TRBJ1-5	-	CASTEDRAQPQHF	TGTGCCAGCACCGAGGACAGGGCCCAGCCCCAGCATTTT
TRBV6-6	TRBD1	TRBJ1-6	-	CASSLTGGGRGSPLHF	TGTGCCAGCAGCCTAACAGGGGGCGGGCGAGGATCACCCCTCCACTTT
TRBV5-1	TRBD2	TRBJ2-7	-	CASSNGTSGGYEQYF	TGCGCCAGCAGCAACGGGACTAGCGGCGGCTACGAGCAGTACTTC
TRBV18	-	TRBJ1-4	-	CASSPTTATNEKLFF	TGTGCCAGCTCTCCTACCACAGCAACTAATGAAAAACTGTTTTTT
TRBV25-1	TRBD1	TRBJ2-5	few	CASSGFSGTGGLAETQYF	TGTGCCAGCAGTGGATTCTCCGGGACAGGGGGCTTAGCTGAGACCCAGTACTTC
TRBV9	TRBD2	TRBJ2-2	-	CASSVVPGGNTGELFF	TGTGCCAGCAGCGTAGTTCCGGGAGGGAACACCGGGGAGCTGTTTTTT
TRBV30	TRBD1	TRBJ2-1	-	CAWSNRGLAASSYNEQFF	TGTGCCTGGAGCAACAGGGGGCTAGCAGCAAGCTCCTACAATGAGCAGTTCTTC
TRBV29-1	-	TRBJ1-2	-	CSVDRGFYGYTF	TGCAGCGTTGACAGGGGTTTCTATGGCTACACCTTC
TRBV15	-	TRBJ1-6	once	CATSRTYGGADTSPLHF	TGTGCCACCAGCCGAACTTATGGGGGGGCAGACACTTCACCCCTCCACTTT
TRBV7-8	-	TRBJ2-1	once	CASSLKTGLATYNEQFF	TGTGCCAGCAGCTTAAAGACCGGGCTAGCTACCTACAATGAGCAGTTCTTC
TRBV6-1	TRBD2	TRBJ2-4	-	CASSRREGNIQYF	TGTGCCAGCAGTCGGAGGGAGGGGAACATTCAGTACTTC
TRBV6-6	-	TRBJ2-7	-	CASRGSYEQYF	TGTGCCAGCAGGGGGAGCTACGAGCAGTACTTC
TRBV10-3	-	TRBJ2-1	-	CAISESAAASHEQFF	TGTGCCATCAGTGAGTCCGCCGCGGCTAGCCATGAGCAGTTCTTC
TRBV15	TRBD1	TRBJ2-5	-	CATSSQGSKETQYF	TGTGCCACCAGCTCACAGGGGTCGAAAGAGACCCAGTACTTC
TRBV29-1	-	TRBJ1-1	-	CSVDRGNTEAFF	TGCAGCGTTGACAGGGGGAACACTGAAGCTTTCTTT
TRBV30	TRBD2	TRBJ2-2	-	CAWISSGRGANTGELFF	TGTGCCTGGATCTCTAGCGGGAGGGGGGCGAACACCGGGGAGTTGTTTTTT
TRBV7-7	-	TRBJ1-1	few	CASSVTTRTEAFF	TGTGCTAGCAGCGTCACTACGAGGACTGAAGCTTTCTTT
TRBV4-1	-	TRBJ2-7	-	CASSPTLGAGEQYF	TGCGCCAGCAGCCCGACATTAGGGGCCGGCGAGCAGTACTTC
TRBV7-3	TRBD2	TRBJ2-1	-	CASSLERGPVAGVYNEQFF	TGTGCCAGCAGCTTGGAGCGCGGGCCGGTAGCGGGAGTCTACAATGAGCAGTTCTTC
TRBV9	-	TRBJ1-1	-	CASSFTTGLDTEAFF	TGTGCCAGCAGCTTTACTACAGGGTTGGACACTGAAGCTTTCTTT
TRBV19	-	TRBJ1-4	-	CASSIGTAGNEKLFF	TGTGCCAGTAGTATAGGGACAGCGGGAAATGAAAAACTGTTTTTT
TRBV7-4	TRBD2	TRBJ2-1	few	CASSLISRTGRECEQFF	TGTGCCAGCAGCTTAATCTCCCGTACGGGGCGGGAGTGTGAGCAGTTCTTC
TRBV11-3	TRBD1	TRBJ2-6	once	CASSLAPTGTGANVLTF	TGTGCCAGCAGCTTAGCCCCGACAGGGACTGGGGCCAACGTCCTGACTTTC
TRBV18	TRBD1	TRBJ2-3	-	CASSPMTGVVDTQYF	TGTGCCAGCTCACCCATGACAGGGGTGGTAGATACGCAGTATTTT
TRBV18	-	TRBJ1-4	-	CASSPAGGVWDEKLFF	TGTGCCAGCTCACCAGCGGGGGGCGTATGGGATGAAAAACTGTTTTTT
TRBV2	-	TRBJ2-7	-	CASSFPGTSLYEQYF	TGTGCCAGCAGTTTCCCCGGGACAAGCCTCTACGAGCAGTACTTC
TRBV10-1	-	TRBJ2-2	-	CASSVPTTGDREYTGELFF	TGCGCCAGCAGCGTACCTACGACGGGAGACAGGGAGTACACCGGGGAGCTGTTTTTT
TRBV7-9	-	TRBJ1-3	-	CATRGLSGNTIYF	TGTGCCACAAGAGGGTTGTCTGGAAACACCATATATTTT
TRBV6-1	TRBD2	TRBJ2-1	-	CASSEFSSGSGEQFF	TGTGCCAGCAGTGAATTCTCTAGCGGGAGCGGAGAGCAGTTCTTC
TRBV1	-	TRBJ2-3	-	CTSSPRGGRARIDTQYF	TGCACCAGCAGCCCTCGAGGCGGGAGGGCCCGAATTGATACGCAGTATTTT
TRBV5-1	-	TRBJ2-7	-	CASSVNPQGYEQYF	TGCGCCAGCAGCGTTAACCCCCAGGGATACGAGCAGTACTTC
TRBV5-6	-	TRBJ2-1	-	CASSLYNEQFF	TGTGCCAGCAGCCTTTACAATGAGCAGTTCTTC
TRBV5-1	-	TRBJ1-3	few	CASSLGLEFGNTIYF	TGCGCCAGCAGCTTGGGACTAGAGTTCGGAAACACCATATATTTT
TRBV28	-	TRBJ1-3	-	CASSPGTRSRNTIYF	TGTGCCAGCAGTCCCGGGACAAGATCCAGAAACACCATATATTTT
TRBV28	TRBD1	TRBJ2-2	-	CASSLWTGGRSGELFF	TGTGCCAGCAGTTTATGGACAGGGGGCAGATCCGGGGAGCTGTTTTTT
TRBV2	TRBD1	TRBJ1-4	-	CASRYRGQGEKLFF	TGTGCCAGCAGATACAGGGGACAAGGTGAAAAACTGTTTTTT
TRBV7-9	TRBD1	TRBJ2-7	-	CASSLGAGGDRGNEQYF	TGTGCCAGCAGCTTAGGGGCCGGTGGGGACAGGGGCAACGAGCAGTACTTC
TRBV9	TRBD1	TRBJ1-2	-	CASSAGQANYGYTF	TGTGCCAGCAGCGCAGGACAGGCTAACTATGGCTACACCTTC
TRBV28	-	TRBJ2-3	-	CASSGVTDTQYF	TGTGCCTCCTCGGGGGTCACAGATACGCAGTATTTT
TRBV28	TRBD1	TRBJ1-5	few	CASTGTGGDQPQHF	TGTGCCAGCACCGGGACAGGGGGTGATCAGCCCCAGCATTTT
TRBV19	-	TRBJ2-3	-	CASSRCKGLGDTQYF	TGTGCCAGTAGTAGATGCAAGGGGCTGGGAGATACGCAGTATTTT
TRBV11-1	TRBD1	TRBJ2-7	few	CASSYSGQGYEQYF	TGTGCCAGCAGCTATTCCGGACAGGGGTACGAGCAGTACTTC
TRBV5-1	TRBD1	TRBJ1-2	few	CASSLYRTGGDGYTF	TGCGCCAGCAGCTTGTATAGGACAGGGGGCGATGGCTACACCTTC
TRBV19	-	TRBJ2-4	-	CASSIRQSNIQYF	TGTGCCAGTAGTATCAGGCAGTCAAACATTCAGTACTTC
TRBV5-1	TRBD1	TRBJ2-3	-	CASSLRDSSTDTQYF	TGCGCCAGCAGCTTGAGGGACAGCAGCACAGATACGCAGTATTTT
TRBV4-3	TRBD1	TRBJ2-3	-	CASSQGTGISTDTQYF	TGCGCCAGCAGCCAAGGGACAGGGATCAGCACAGATACGCAGTATTTT
TRBV5-1	-	TRBJ1-1	few	CASSLEGRVGTEAFF	TGCGCCAGCAGCTTGGAGGGGAGGGTCGGCACTGAAGCTTTCTTT
TRBV7-3	TRBD2	TRBJ2-7	-	CASSPSRASGLYEQYF	TGTGCCAGCAGTCCAAGCCGGGCTAGCGGGCTTTACGAGCAGTACTTC
TRBV5-8	TRBD1	TRBJ1-2	-	CASSFRTGRGDGYTF	TGTGCCAGCAGTTTCAGGACAGGGCGGGGAGATGGCTACACCTTC
TRBV4-1	-	TRBJ1-1	-	CASSTAPGENTEAFF	TGCGCCAGCAGCACAGCGCCAGGGGAGAACACTGAAGCTTTCTTT
TRBV20-1	-	TRBJ2-7	-	CSAHRGYEQYF	TGCAGTGCACACCGGGGGTACGAGCAGTACTTC
TRBV9	-	TRBJ2-7	-	CASSVRGASHEQYF	TGTGCCAGCAGCGTACGGGGGGCTTCCCACGAGCAGTACTTC
TRBV6-5	-	TRBJ2-5	-	CASSYLETQYF	TGTGCCAGCAGTTACCTAGAGACCCAGTACTTC